A selection of T cell receptor beta chains follows, all from one sample in a study of T cell repertoires in cytomegalovirus infection. In TCRdb, the reads were re-called with MiXCR into one record per CDR3 protein. The sample yields just over 450,000 distinct CDR3 sequences, 42% seen once. These receptors lack a known antigen. This sample comprised cultured PBMCs, obtained from culture after CMV antigen stimulation. These receptors were obtained from a human donor in good health (CMV status not recorded). Some clones in this sample may be carry-over from other donors' samples. Each CDR3 is given with its conserved first and last residue. The D gene is left open where the match is weak. Not all rows give a size; the values are once, few, many and, for expanded clones, a class.

v_gene	abundance	d_gene	j_gene	CDR3aa	CDR3nt
TRBV6-2/TRBV6-3	few	TRBD2	TRBJ2-7	CASSLLLSGSTYEQYF	TGTGCCAGCAGTTTACTCCTTAGCGGGTCCACCTACGAGCAGTACTTC
TRBV27	-	-	TRBJ2-7	CASRTSSERNEQYF	TGTGCCAGCAGGACGTCCTCGGAGCGGAACGAGCAGTACTTC
TRBV11-2	-	-	TRBJ2-1	CASSPRSQTYNEQFF	TGTGCCAGCAGCCCCCGATCCCAGACCTACAATGAGCAGTTCTTC
TRBV11-2	-	-	TRBJ1-3	CASSLDRPRTGNTIYF	TGTGCCAGCAGCTTAGACCGGCCCCGGACTGGAAACACCATATATTTT
TRBV7-2	many	-	TRBJ2-3	CASSLSRASTDTQYF	TGTGCCAGCAGCTTAAGTCGAGCTAGCACAGATACGCAGTATTTT
TRBV12-3/TRBV12-4	few	TRBD1	TRBJ1-2	CASSFRQGAHGYTF	TGTGCCAGCAGTTTTAGACAGGGGGCCCATGGCTACACCTTC
TRBV18	few	-	TRBJ2-5	CASSGRDRETQYF	TGTGCCAGTTCCGGGAGGGACAGAGAGACCCAGTACTTC
TRBV10-3	-	-	TRBJ2-7	CAIRKVGGEQYF	TGTGCCATCAGGAAAGTAGGGGGCGAGCAGTACTTC
TRBV20-1	few	TRBD2	TRBJ2-1	CSARDDTSGRYNEQFF	TGCAGTGCTAGAGACGACACTAGCGGGAGGTACAATGAGCAGTTCTTC
TRBV5-4	-	-	TRBJ2-1	CASSTGGHTYNEQFF	TGTGCCAGCAGTACGGGGGGACATACCTACAATGAGCAGTTCTTC
TRBV7-9	-	-	TRBJ2-7	CASSPPGTGPYEQYF	TGTGCCAGCAGCCCCCCAGGGACCGGGCCCTACGAGCAGTACTTC
TRBV27	-	TRBD2	TRBJ2-1	CASSPLAVSYNEQFF	TGTGCCAGCAGTCCACTAGCGGTCTCCTACAATGAGCAGTTCTTC
TRBV7-2	many	TRBD1	TRBJ2-1	CASRRTGSSNEQFF	TGTGCCAGCCGCCGGACAGGGTCTAGCAATGAGCAGTTCTTC
TRBV19	-	TRBD1	TRBJ2-3	CASSPRQGADTQYF	TGTGCCAGTAGTCCTCGACAGGGGGCAGATACGCAGTATTTT
TRBV20-1	-	TRBD2	TRBJ2-7	CSARRGGGAYEQYF	TGCAGTGCTAGACGCGGGGGGGGCGCCTACGAGCAGTACTTC
TRBV5-4	-	-	TRBJ2-2	CASSLEGDLRTGELFF	TGTGCCAGCAGCTTGGAAGGCGACCTCCGTACCGGGGAGCTGTTTTTT
TRBV5-4	few	TRBD2	TRBJ2-3	CASSFTAGAGTDTQYF	TGTGCCAGCAGCTTCACAGCGGGAGCGGGCACAGATACGCAGTATTTT
TRBV11-2	few	-	TRBJ2-7	CASSFLSAGEQYF	TGTGCCAGCAGCTTTCTTTCCGCGGGCGAGCAGTACTTC
TRBV7-2	-	-	TRBJ2-5	CASSLGRRLRGETQYF	TGTGCCAGCAGCTTAGGGCGGCGGCTTAGAGGGGAGACCCAGTACTTC
TRBV11-2	-	TRBD2	TRBJ2-3	CASSSRTSGSWADTQYF	TGTGCCAGCAGCTCCCGGACTAGCGGGAGTTGGGCAGATACGCAGTATTTT
TRBV5-1	-	-	TRBJ2-2	CASSLGRATGELFF	TGCGCCAGCAGCTTGGGAAGGGCGACCGGGGAGCTGTTTTTT
TRBV12-3/TRBV12-4	few	-	TRBJ2-7	CASSSEDGTYEQYF	TGTGCCAGCAGTTCAGAGGACGGGACCTACGAGCAGTACTTC
TRBV4-1	-	-	TRBJ1-2	CASSQEAGLYGYTF	TGCGCCAGCAGCCAAGAGGCAGGCCTCTATGGCTACACCTTC
TRBV4-1	-	TRBD1	TRBJ1-1	CASSQGQGYTEAFF	TGCGCCAGCAGCCAGGGACAGGGCTACACTGAAGCTTTCTTT
TRBV19	-	-	TRBJ1-2	CASSAWVSEKGYTF	TGTGCCAGTAGTGCCTGGGTCAGCGAGAAGGGCTACACCTTC
TRBV28	few	-	TRBJ1-2	CASSLSGAGGYTF	TGTGCCAGCAGTTTATCGGGGGCCGGAGGCTACACCTTC
TRBV7-9	few	-	TRBJ2-5	CASSLVREQETQYF	TGTGCCAGCAGCTTAGTTAGGGAACAAGAGACCCAGTACTTC
TRBV6-1	-	TRBD2	TRBJ2-1	CASSYTRTSSEQFF	TGTGCCAGCAGTTATACCCGGACTAGCAGTGAGCAGTTCTTC
TRBV2	few	-	TRBJ2-3	CASTDRDTQYF	TGTGCCAGCACGGACAGAGATACGCAGTATTTT
TRBV4-1	-	-	TRBJ1-5	CASSSRQGYQPQHF	TGCGCCAGCAGCTCCAGGCAGGGGTATCAGCCCCAGCATTTT
TRBV6-6	-	TRBD2	TRBJ2-3	CASTGTSGSMTDTQYF	TGTGCCAGCACCGGGACTAGCGGGAGTATGACAGATACGCAGTATTTT
TRBV7-8	-	-	TRBJ1-3	CATAIFSSGNTIYF	TGTGCCACCGCCATCTTCTCCTCTGGAAACACCATATATTTT
TRBV7-6	few	TRBD1	TRBJ1-1	CASSLGKGANGEAFF	TGTGCCAGCAGCTTAGGGAAGGGGGCGAATGGTGAAGCTTTCTTT
TRBV7-7	-	-	TRBJ2-5	CASSSGPGRETQYF	TGTGCCAGCAGTTCGGGCCCGGGGAGGGAGACCCAGTACTTC
TRBV4-1	-	-	TRBJ1-1	CASSRGDTTGTEAFF	TGCGCCAGCAGCCGCGGGGACACCACGGGCACTGAAGCTTTCTTT
TRBV7-6	many	TRBD2	TRBJ2-5	CASSPRTSGGFGETQYF	TGTGCCAGCAGCCCAAGGACTAGCGGGGGCTTCGGGGAGACCCAGTACTTC
TRBV7-9	-	-	TRBJ2-4	CASSLGATRNIQYF	TGTGCCAGCAGCTTGGGGGCTACCCGAAACATTCAGTACTTC
TRBV7-2	-	-	TRBJ2-4	CASSLVAGLAKNIQYF	TGTGCCAGCAGCTTAGTTGCGGGATTAGCCAAAAACATTCAGTACTTC
TRBV6-2/TRBV6-3	-	TRBD2	TRBJ2-3	CASTLLAGGTDTQYF	TGTGCCAGCACCTTACTAGCGGGAGGAACAGATACGCAGTATTTT
TRBV6-1	-	TRBD2	TRBJ2-1	CASNDPRVREGYNEQFF	TGTGCCAGCAACGACCCCCGAGTACGGGAGGGGTACAATGAGCAGTTCTTC
TRBV12-3/TRBV12-4	-	TRBD1	TRBJ1-5	CASSLAPGGGQPQHF	TGTGCCAGCAGTTTAGCGCCAGGGGGCGGTCAGCCCCAGCATTTT
TRBV7-2	-	-	TRBJ2-5	CASSLAWRETQYF	TGTGCCAGCAGCTTAGCCTGGAGGGAGACCCAGTACTTC
TRBV6-5	-	-	TRBJ1-2	CASSYVRGLTYGYTF	TGTGCCAGCAGTTACGTTCGTGGACTCACCTATGGCTACACCTTC
TRBV29-1	-	-	TRBJ2-7	CSVEDRGTGTYEQYF	TGCAGCGTTGAAGATCGCGGGACGGGTACCTACGAGCAGTACTTC
TRBV6-2/TRBV6-3	-	TRBD2	TRBJ2-1	CASQTPVVGGPQYNEQFF	TGTGCCAGCCAAACCCCCGTAGTGGGAGGGCCCCAATACAATGAGCAGTTCTTC
TRBV13	-	-	TRBJ1-1	CASSPADTEAFF	TGTGCCAGCAGCCCCGCGGACACTGAAGCTTTCTTT
TRBV7-2	many	-	TRBJ1-1	CASSPRRNTEAFF	TGTGCCAGCAGCCCAAGGAGGAACACTGAAGCTTTCTTT
TRBV7-6	few	TRBD1	TRBJ1-1	CASSRTGYTEAFF	TGTGCCAGCAGCCGGACAGGGTATACTGAAGCTTTCTTT
TRBV7-2	few	TRBD2	TRBJ2-3	CASSLIGGNTDTQYF	TGTGCCAGCAGCCTCATCGGGGGGAACACAGATACGCAGTATTTT
TRBV7-2	few	-	TRBJ2-7	CASSLYIGGIYEQYF	TGTGCCAGCAGCTTATATATTGGGGGGATCTACGAGCAGTACTTC
TRBV5-6	-	-	TRBJ2-3	CASGETDTQYF	TGTGCCAGCGGGGAGACAGATACGCAGTATTTT
TRBV12-3/TRBV12-4	few	-	TRBJ2-6	CASSFLLRSSGANVLTF	TGTGCCAGCAGTTTCCTCCTGCGGTCCTCTGGGGCCAACGTCCTGACTTTC
TRBV12-3/TRBV12-4	-	-	TRBJ2-3	CASSFSHTQYF	TGTGCCAGCAGTTTCTCTCATACGCAGTATTTT
TRBV7-2	-	TRBD1	TRBJ2-3	CASSPPGQGCYF	TGTGCCAGCAGCCCGCCGGGACAGGGTTGTTATTTT
TRBV11-1	-	TRBD1	TRBJ2-3	CASSLEGQGSTDTQYF	TGTGCCAGCAGCTTAGAGGGACAGGGGAGCACAGATACGCAGTATTTT
TRBV7-2	-	-	TRBJ2-7	CASSLGRLLDYEQYF	TGTGCCAGCAGCTTAGGGCGACTTCTAGACTACGAGCAGTACTTC
TRBV11-2	-	TRBD2	TRBJ2-7	CASSPRTSGNEQYF	TGTGCCAGCAGCCCCCGGACTAGCGGGAACGAGCAGTACTTC
TRBV7-2	-	TRBD2	TRBJ2-3	CASSSVPSGVTDTQYF	TGTGCCAGCAGCTCAGTCCCTAGCGGGGTGACAGATACGCAGTATTTT